The 30 T cell receptor beta chains given below trace back to one sample, sequenced in a study of control samples from healthy donors and cancer patients. TCRdb's copy holds only in-frame clones and misses some; the assay was immunoSEQ multiplex PCR. The table has around 110,000 clones, over 90% seen once; the top ten hold roughly 2.7%. Sequenced material: blood. The receptor set was obtained from a man between 25 and 39 years old in good health.

This CDR3 is CASSATPRVTPGNTIYF. As DNA, the CDR3 is TGTGCCAGCAGTGCGACACCGAGGGTCACCCCTGGAAACACCATATATTTT. This chain joins TRBV27 and TRBJ1-3; no definite D call. The CDR3 spans 17 residues. Germline-derived CDR1 and CDR2 are MNHEY and SMNVEV (reference sequence). V lost 5 bases and J 2 bases, leaving 19 bases between the germline ends.

This clone was seen only a few times. The CDR3 sequence: CASSPNQNTEAFF. The CDR3 coding sequence is TGTGCCAGCTCACCGAATCAGAACACTGAAGCTTTCTTT. V is TRBV18 and J is TRBJ1-1; D unresolved. V lost 3 bases and J lost 1, with 6 bases in between. The CDR3 loop spans 13 amino acids. The germline gives CDR1 KGHSH, CDR2 LQKENI. Full variable domain (outside the CDR3, taken from reference TRBV18 and TRBJ1-1): NAGVMQNPRHLVRRRGQEARLRCSPMKGHSHVYWYRQLPEEGLKFMVYLQKENIIDESGMPKERFSAEFPKEGPSILRIQQVVRGDSAAYFCASSPNQNTEAFFGQGTRLTVV.

The gene calls are TRBV21-1 and TRBJ1-4; the D call in the table, TRBD1, was not verified against the DNA. TRBV21-1 is given as a pseudogene. The CDR3 spans 18 residues. The CDR3 sequence: CASSKAIGTDILIEKLFF. CDR3 DNA: TGTGCCAGCAGCAAAGCAATCGGTACGGACATTTTGATTGAAAAACTGTTTTTT.

V gene TRBV5-5 combines with J gene TRBJ1-1; 10 bases agree with TRBD1. Germline-derived CDR1 and CDR2 are SGHKS and YYEKEE (reference sequence). The CDR3 is made up of 16 amino acids. The ends lost 0 bases at V and 1 base at J; junction bases unmatched: 3. This CDR3 reads CASSLGQGAGNTEAFF. The CDR3 DNA reads as TGTGCCAGCAGCTTGGGACAGGGGGCCGGGAACACTGAAGCTTTCTTT.

V usage is TRBV19 and J usage is TRBJ1-6; D gene ambiguous. Germline V gene sequence: CDR1 LNHDA, CDR2 SQIVND (reference sequence). This CDR3 comprises 12 residues. V was shortened by 8 bases and J by 9 bases, with 11 bases between the two germline ends. This CDR3 reads CASHRDSSPLHF. The DNA for the CDR3 is TGTGCCAGTCATAGGGATAGTTCACCCCTCCACTTT.

The genes are TRBV18 and TRBJ1-1, with a possible D match to TRBD1 (5 bases). Germline V gene data show CDR1 as KGHSH and CDR2 as LQKENI. With 0 bases removed from V and 0 bases from J, the gap between germline ends came to 8 bases. The CDR3 is made up of 15 amino acids. The CDR3 DNA follows: TGTGCCAGCTCACCACCGACAGCAATGAACACTGAAGCTTTCTTT. Protein product: CASSPPTAMNTEAFF. Variable domain in full (rest from reference TRBV18 and TRBJ1-1): NAGVMQNPRHLVRRRGQEARLRCSPMKGHSHVYWYRQLPEEGLKFMVYLQKENIIDESGMPKERFSAEFPKEGPSILRIQQVVRGDSAAYFCASSPPTAMNTEAFFGQGTRLTVV.

The chain couples TRBV6-1 to TRBJ1-5; D is unresolved. The length of the CDR3 is 14 residues. Germline values: CDR1 MNHNS, CDR2 SASEGT. The V and J ends lost 3 bases and 1 base respectively, with 7 bases between them. The CDR3 DNA reads as TGTGCCAGCAGTGAGAGAACCAGCAATCAGCCCCAGCATTTT. It encodes CASSERTSNQPQHF.

The chain recombines TRBV7-2 with TRBJ2-6; the D is unclear. Germline V CDR1 and CDR2: SGHTA, FQGNSA. Trimming removed 3 bases from V and 0 bases from J, with 3 bases in between. This CDR3 is built from 14 residues. CDR3 residues: CASSLASGANVLTF. The CDR3 DNA is TGTGCCAGCAGCTTGGCCTCTGGGGCCAACGTCCTGACTTTC.

The count of this clone is one. The rearrangement links TRBV4-2 to TRBJ1-1; 7 bases map to TRBD1. This CDR3 contains 13 residues. J gave up 5 bases and V 4 bases, and 4 bases lay outside the gene matches. Per germline, CDR1 LGHNA and CDR2 YNFKEQ. As DNA, the CDR3 is TGTGCCAGCAGCCTGGGACAGATGACTGAAGCTTTCTTT. Translating it yields CASSLGQMTEAFF.

This chain uses TRBV5-1 with TRBJ1-1; 9 nucleotides agree with TRBD1. V lost 5 bases, J lost 11 bases, and 10 bases stayed unmatched. Germline V gene sequence: CDR1 SGHRS, CDR2 YFSETQ. This CDR3 spans 13 amino acids. This CDR3 is CASRRTGGEGAFF. CDR3 nucleotides: TGCGCCAGCAGACGAACAGGGGGCGAGGGGGCTTTCTTT.

In this sample, this clone turned up once. The chain recombines TRBV2 with TRBJ2-3; no definite D call. The CDR3 consists of 15 residues. Germline V gives CDR1 SNHLY, CDR2 FYNNEI. The V end lost 1 base, the J end lost 6 bases, and 14 bases lay between the germline ends. The chain's CDR3 is CASSEDVRMLDTQYF. The CDR3 region has the DNA TGTGCCAGCAGTGAAGACGTCCGTATGCTTGATACGCAGTATTTT.

V is TRBV5-1 and J is TRBJ1-1; possible D gene TRBD1, 5 bases. V lost 4 bases, J lost 2 bases, and 12 bases lay in between. The germline CDR1 and CDR2 sequences are SGHRS and YFSETQ. The CDR3 consists of 14 residues. CDR3 nucleotide sequence: TGCGCCAGCAGCCTACCGGGGGGAAACACTGAAGCTTTCTTT. It specifies CASSLPGGNTEAFF.

The rearrangement uses TRBV28 and TRBJ2-1; unclear D gene. V lost 2 bases and J 9 bases, leaving 11 bases between the germline ends. This CDR3 contains 13 residues. Germline lookup yields CDR1 MDHEN and CDR2 SYDVKM. The DNA for the CDR3 is TGTGCCAGCAGTTTAGCTGTCGTTGGTGAGCAGTTCTTC. Its protein is CASSLAVVGEQFF.

The rearrangement joins TRBV12-5 to TRBJ1-4; 8 nucleotides align to TRBD1. The trim removed 5 bases at V and 11 bases at J, leaving 13 bases unmatched. Germline V gene lookup returns CDR1 LGHNT and CDR2 FRNRAP. This CDR3 contains 15 residues. CDR3 coding DNA: TGTGCTAGTGGTGTGTCCTGGGGCAGGGGGCCTAAACTGTTTTTT. Protein sequence: CASGVSWGRGPKLFF.

This clone was found once. The chain recombines TRBV9 with TRBJ1-1; no clear D. V was pared by 3 bases and J by 3 bases, with 9 bases between. CDR3 length: 13 amino acids. The germline V gene has CDR1 SGDLS and CDR2 YYNGEE. The CDR3 bases are TGTGCCAGCAGCGCGCGGGCCGACACTGAAGCTTTCTTT. As protein: CASSARADTEAFF.

This chain links TRBV28 with TRBJ1-5; the D is unclear. Looked up from germline, CDR1 is MDHEN and CDR2 is SYDVKM. Trimming removed 6 bases from V and 6 bases from J, with 9 bases in between. The CDR3 runs to 12 residues. The CDR3 DNA follows: TGTGCCAGCAGGAAGGGATTTCAGCCCCAGCATTTT. Translating gives CASRKGFQPQHF.

The chain uses TRBV6-1 and TRBJ1-4; perhaps TRBD1 as D (6 bases). Germline loops: CDR1 MNHNS, CDR2 SASEGT. CDR3 length: 14 residues. With 2 bases removed from V and 5 bases from J, the gap between germline ends came to 9 bases. CDR3 in DNA: TGTGCCAGCAGTGAAAGGGGGGGAAATGAAAAACTGTTTTTT. Residues: CASSERGGNEKLFF.

This chain uses TRBV5-1 with TRBJ2-2; D might be TRBD1 (5 bases). The germline V gene encodes CDR1 SGHRS and CDR2 YFSETQ. The CDR3 is 13 residues long. The V end was cut by 7 bases, the J end by 1 base, with 8 bases between. As DNA, the CDR3 is TGCGCCAGCTTTCAGGGGAACACCGGGGAGCTGTTTTTT. Amino acids: CASFQGNTGELFF.

This clone occurred a few times. The chain carries TRBV27 and TRBJ1-2; D is unresolved. Between the trimmed V and J ends, which lost 4 bases and 8 bases, there was a span of 14 bases. The CDR3 totals 13 residues. Germline-derived CDR1 and CDR2 are MNHEY and SMNVEV (reference sequence). CDR3 nucleotide sequence: TGTGCCAGCAGTTATGGGATGTTAGGGGGCTACACCTTC. It codes for CASSYGMLGGYTF.

The chain links TRBV18 to TRBJ1-3, with D possibly matching TRBD1 (5 bases). The germline V and J ends were trimmed by 3 bases and 0 bases, with 6 bases remaining between them. The CDR3 is made up of 14 amino acids. The V gene's germline CDR1 is KGHSH and CDR2 LQKENI. The CDR3 nucleotides are TGTGCCAGCTCACCGACAGACTCTGGAAACACCATATATTTT. This translates into CASSPTDSGNTIYF.

The rearrangement joins TRBV6-5 to TRBJ1-2; TRBD1 matches 8 bases. There are 14 residues in the CDR3. The germline V gene encodes CDR1 MNHEY and CDR2 SVGAGI. V was pared by 2 bases and J by 9 bases, with 8 bases of the junction left unmatched. The CDR3 DNA sequence: TGTGCCAGCAGTTACGTTGCAGGGGGCGCGAGCTACACCTTC. Translated: CASSYVAGGASYTF.

This clone was seen only once. In DNA form, the CDR3 reads TGTGCCAGCAGTTACCGTGGGGGAATAGATGGCTACACCTTC. Translated: CASSYRGGIDGYTF. V usage is TRBV6-6 and J usage is TRBJ1-2; D might be TRBD1 (5 bases). The CDR3 is 14 residues long. Trimming removed 2 bases from V and 6 bases from J, with 13 bases in between. Germline V lookup: CDR1 MNHNY, CDR2 SVGAGI (reference sequence).

This clone was seen only once. This chain's CDR3 is CASISWGAGNTEAFF. CDR3 coding DNA: TGTGCCAGTATCTCTTGGGGCGCCGGTAACACTGAAGCTTTCTTT. V is TRBV19 and J is TRBJ1-1, with D possibly being TRBD1 (5 bases). Germline CDR1 reads LNHDA; CDR2 reads SQIVND (reference sequence). This CDR3 spans 15 amino acids. Between the trimmed V and J ends, which lost 7 bases and 2 bases, there was a span of 17 bases.

The genes are TRBV5-1 and TRBJ2-1, with D hard to call. The CDR3 is 13 residues long. V was pared by 1 base and J by 2 bases, with 4 bases between. Germline values: CDR1 SGHRS, CDR2 YFSETQ. The CDR3 sequence: CASSLRAYNEQFF. DNA of the CDR3: TGCGCCAGCAGCTTGAGGGCCTACAATGAGCAGTTCTTC.

This clone was seen a few times. The V gene is TRBV2, the J gene TRBJ1-2; D remains ambiguous. Trimming took 6 bases from V and 10 from J, leaving 12 bases between them. This CDR3 is built from 11 residues. Germline CDR1 is SNHLY and CDR2 is FYNNEI. The DNA of the CDR3 is TGTGCCAGCAGGGAGATTCGTGTCTACACCTTC. Residues: CASREIRVYTF.

Only one count was recorded for this clone. The chain links TRBV19 to TRBJ2-7; D possibly corresponds to TRBD1 (6 bases). V was clipped by 5 bases and J by 4 bases, with 21 bases between them. The V gene's germline CDR1 is LNHDA and CDR2 SQIVND (reference sequence). CDR3 length: 16 residues. The CDR3 coding sequence is TGTGCCAGTAGTCCAGGACTCCGGGACAAAACATACGAGCAGTACGTC. This sequence encodes CASSPGLRDKTYEQYV.

A note on this clone: Since no conserved phenylalanine or tryptophan closes the CDR3, a read error is the likely cause. Because the CDR3's place on the DNA is in doubt, the DNA is left out and the CDR3 is given as listed by TCRdb. The V and J genes are TRBV9 and TRBJ2-7; the table's D call TRBD1 went unverified against the DNA. The CDR3 spans 11 amino acids, including both terminal residues. Germline V gene sequence: CDR1 SGDLS, CDR2 YYNGEE. Here the CDR3 reads CASSLLGAGPI.

This clone was detected once. This sequence joins TRBV7-2 and TRBJ1-4, with a tentative D call TRBD1 (6 bases). V lost 3 bases, J lost 4 bases, and 9 bases lay in between. CDR1 and CDR2 (germline): SGHTA, FQGNSA. CDR3 size: 14 residues. The CDR3 region has the DNA TGTGCCAGCAGCTTGAGGACAGTTAATGAAAAACTGTTTTTT. It yields the protein CASSLRTVNEKLFF.

The count of this clone is one. V is TRBV7-6 and J is TRBJ2-4; 11 nucleotides line up with TRBD1. The CDR3 has 17 residues. Germline loops: CDR1 SGHVS, CDR2 FNYEAQ. V dropped 1 base and J dropped 4; count of bases not matched to a gene: 6. The CDR3 coding sequence is TGTGCCAGCAGCTTAGGGACAGGGGGCAGGGAAAAAAACATTCAGTACTTC. Residues: CASSLGTGGREKNIQYF. Combining the CDR3 with reference TRBV7-6 and TRBJ2-4 gives the whole variable domain GAGVSQSPRYKVTKRGQDVALRCDPISGHVSLYWYRQALGQGPEFLTYFNYEAQQDKSGLPNDRFSAERPEGSISTLTIQRTEQRDSAMYRCASSLGTGGREKNIQYFGAGTRLSVL.

This rearrangement joins TRBV6-6 to TRBJ1-5, with D maybe TRBD1 (5 bases). CDR3 size: 12 residues. CDR1 and CDR2 (germline): MNHNY, SVGAGI (reference sequence). V gave up 5 bases and J gave up 6 bases, with 8 bases separating them. For the CDR3, the DNA is TGTGCCAGCAGTCAGGACATTCAGCCCCAGCATTTT. It codes for CASSQDIQPQHF.